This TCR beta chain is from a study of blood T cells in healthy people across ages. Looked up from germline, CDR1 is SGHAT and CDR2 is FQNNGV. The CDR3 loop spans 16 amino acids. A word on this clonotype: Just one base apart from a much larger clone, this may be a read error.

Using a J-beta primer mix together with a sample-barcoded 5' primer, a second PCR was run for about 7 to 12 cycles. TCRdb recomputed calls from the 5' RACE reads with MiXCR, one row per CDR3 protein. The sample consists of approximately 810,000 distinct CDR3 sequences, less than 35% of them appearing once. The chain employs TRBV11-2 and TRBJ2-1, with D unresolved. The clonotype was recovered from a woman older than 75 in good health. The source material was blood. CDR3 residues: CVSSPGLRNSYNEQFF. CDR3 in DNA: TGTGTCAGCAGCCCGGGCCTCAGAAATTCCTACAATGAGCAGTTCTTC.